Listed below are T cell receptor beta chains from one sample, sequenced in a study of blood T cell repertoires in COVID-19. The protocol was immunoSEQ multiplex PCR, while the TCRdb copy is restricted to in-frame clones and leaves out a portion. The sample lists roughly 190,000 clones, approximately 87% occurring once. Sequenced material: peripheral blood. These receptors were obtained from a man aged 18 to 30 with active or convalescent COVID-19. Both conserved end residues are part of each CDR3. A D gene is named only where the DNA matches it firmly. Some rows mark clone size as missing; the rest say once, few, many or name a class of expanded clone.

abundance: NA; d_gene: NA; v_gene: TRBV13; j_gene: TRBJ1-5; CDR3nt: TGTGCCAGCAGCTTAGGCGGGGGAGGAAATCAGCCCCAGCATTTT; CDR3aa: CASSLGGGGNQPQHF
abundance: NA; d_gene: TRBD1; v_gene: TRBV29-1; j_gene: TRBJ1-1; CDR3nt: TGCAGCGTCGCGACAGGGGGCTTTACTGAAGCTTTCTTT; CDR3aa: CSVATGGFTEAFF
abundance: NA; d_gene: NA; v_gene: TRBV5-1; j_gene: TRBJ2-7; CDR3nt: TGCGCCAGCAGCTTGGGGGTTTACGGCTCGGGACTCTACGAGCAGTACTTC; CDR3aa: CASSLGVYGSGLYEQYF
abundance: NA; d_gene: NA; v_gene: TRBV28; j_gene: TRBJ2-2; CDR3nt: TGTGCCAGCAGAGACCAGGGTCCCGGGGAGCTGTTTTTT; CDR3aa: CASRDQGPGELFF
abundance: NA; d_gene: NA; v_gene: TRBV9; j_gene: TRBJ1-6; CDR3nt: TGTGCCAGCAGCGTAGCTGCAGGGTTCAAGAATTCACCCCTCCACTTT; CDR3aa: CASSVAAGFKNSPLHF
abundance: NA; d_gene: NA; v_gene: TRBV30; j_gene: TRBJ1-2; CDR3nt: TGTGCCTGGAGTATTTCGGGGAAAGGGGGCTACACCTTC; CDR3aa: CAWSISGKGGYTF
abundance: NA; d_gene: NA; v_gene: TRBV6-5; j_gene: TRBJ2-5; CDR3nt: TGTGCCAGCAGGAATCCAAGCGAGACCCAGTACTTC; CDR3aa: CASRNPSETQYF
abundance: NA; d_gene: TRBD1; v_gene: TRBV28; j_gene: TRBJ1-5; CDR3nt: TGTGCCAGCAGTACATCAGGGGGCGAGAAGCCCCAGCATTTT; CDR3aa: CASSTSGGEKPQHF
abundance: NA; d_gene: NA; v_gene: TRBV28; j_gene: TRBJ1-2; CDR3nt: TGTGCCAGCAGTTTATCTCTCTATGGCTACACCTTC; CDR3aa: CASSLSLYGYTF
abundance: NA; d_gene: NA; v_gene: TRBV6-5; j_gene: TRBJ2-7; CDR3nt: TGTGCCAGCAGGATAGGACACCGCTACGAGCAGTACTTC; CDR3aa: CASRIGHRYEQYF
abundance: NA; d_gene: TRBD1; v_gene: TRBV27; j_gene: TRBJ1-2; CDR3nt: TGTGCCAGCAGTTCAAAAGGGGGCGACTATGGCTACACCTTC; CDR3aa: CASSSKGGDYGYTF
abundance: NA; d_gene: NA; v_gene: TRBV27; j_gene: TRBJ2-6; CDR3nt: TGTGCCAGCAGTCCTCCTCCAGGGTTTTCTGGGGCCAACGTCCTGACTTTC; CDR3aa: CASSPPPGFSGANVLTF
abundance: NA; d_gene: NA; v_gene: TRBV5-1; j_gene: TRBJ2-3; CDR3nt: TGCGCCAGCAGCTCCAGCGGAAGGACGACAGATACGCAGTATTTT; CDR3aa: CASSSSGRTTDTQYF
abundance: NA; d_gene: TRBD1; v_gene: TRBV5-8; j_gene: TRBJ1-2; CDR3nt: TGTGCCAGCAGCTTGGTAGGGGGCGCATATGGCTACACCTTC; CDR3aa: CASSLVGGAYGYTF
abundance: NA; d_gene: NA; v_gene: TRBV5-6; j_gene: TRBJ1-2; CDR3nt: TGTGCCAGCAGCTTGGGTAGATTGTCCCCCTATGGCTACACCTTC; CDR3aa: CASSLGRLSPYGYTF
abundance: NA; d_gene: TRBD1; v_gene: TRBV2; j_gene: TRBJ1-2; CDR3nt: TGTGCCAGCGCTTACACAGGGGGCCCTCCTGACACCTTC; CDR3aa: CASAYTGGPPDTF
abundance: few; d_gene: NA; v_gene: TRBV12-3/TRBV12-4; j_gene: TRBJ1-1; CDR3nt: TGTGCCAGCAGTTTCTACAGGTTAACTGAAGCTTTCTTT; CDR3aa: CASSFYRLTEAFF